Shown below are 15 T cell receptor beta chains from a single sample sequenced in a study of early T cells in non-severe SARS-CoV-2 infection (dated by TCRdb to the early 2020s). Libraries were made using 5' RACE. TCRdb shows the sequencer as NextSeq 500. TCRdb took the public reads, trimmed them with fastp at Q25, ran MiXCR for clone calling and kept in-frame beta chains. Each CDR3 protein appears once, grouped with its most common genes and DNA. This sample gives under 45,000 distinct CDR3 sequences in total; more than 4.5% of them show up just once. The ten largest clones add up to around 5.8% of the sample. The material was whole blood, obtained at baseline. The receptors were gathered from an adult who was a healthcare worker with PCR-confirmed SARS-CoV-2 infection or an uninfected control (not recorded which).

The table lists this clonotype with many counts. This chain joins TRBV7-8 and TRBJ2-7; 7 nucleotides match TRBD1. The CDR3 spans 13 residues. Germline V gene lookup returns CDR1 SGHVS and CDR2 FQNEAQ. Trimming cost V 2 bases and J 9 bases; bases outside gene matches: 7. This CDR3 reads CASSLSTQGRQYV. CDR3 nucleotides: TGTGCCAGCAGCTTAAGTACACAGGGGAGGCAGTACGTC.

This clonotype was counted ten times or more. V usage is TRBV6-6 and J usage is TRBJ2-1; TRBD2 agrees at 11 bases. The V and J ends lost 0 bases and 14 bases, in that order; junction bases with no gene match: 15. The CDR3 totals 17 residues. Germline V gene sequence: CDR1 MNHNY, CDR2 SVGAGI (reference sequence). CDR3 in DNA: TGTGCCAGCAGTTACTCTCCTCCGACTAGCGGGACTAGACGGGAGTTCTTC. Its translation is CASSYSPPTSGTRREFF.

This clonotype is deemed medium-sized. The chain has TRBV7-8 and TRBJ2-7, with 12 bases aligning to TRBD2. The CDR3 length is 15 residues. V shed 4 bases and J 2 bases; nucleotides not matched to a gene: 3. Germline CDR1 and CDR2: SGHVS and FQNEAQ. DNA of the CDR3: TGTGCCAGCAGCTCGGGACTAGCGGGTGCCTACGAGCAGTACTTC. Its translation: CASSSGLAGAYEQYF.

This clonotype was counted at least ten times. This chain links TRBV24-1 with TRBJ1-2, with 9 nucleotides matching TRBD1. V lost 10 bases and J lost 5; bases outside the gene matches: 13. CDR3 length: 15 amino acids. Germline loops: CDR1 KGHDR, CDR2 SFDVKD. CDR3 region: CATGQAGTGNYGYTF. CDR3 nucleotides: TGTGCCACAGGGCAAGCCGGGACAGGGAATTATGGCTACACCTTC.

This sequence joins TRBV12-3 or TRBV12-4 and TRBJ2-7; D might be TRBD2 (7 bases). The length of the CDR3 is 13 residues. Trimming left V 4 bases short and J 3 bases short, with 10 bases between. CDR3 DNA: TGTGCCAGCAGTTGGGGGGGCCGCTACGAGCAGTACTTC. It encodes CASSWGGRYEQYF.

A few counts support this clonotype. This chain connects TRBV5-4 to TRBJ1-1; 7 nucleotides agree with TRBD1. This CDR3 region has 16 residues. V trimming: 0 bases; J trimming: 4 bases; junction bases outside the gene matches: 9. CDR1 and CDR2 (germline): SGHNT, YYREEE (reference sequence). This CDR3 is CASSLGQGVTVTEAFF. In DNA, the CDR3 is TGTGCCAGCAGCTTGGGCCAGGGGGTAACGGTCACTGAAGCTTTCTTT.

Details on this clonotype: This could be a read error, since a much larger clone is one nucleotide away. The rearrangement links TRBV14 to TRBJ2-1; D is unclear. CDR1 SGHDN and CDR2 FVKESK come from the germline V gene. V shed 4 bases and J shed 0 bases, with 13 bases lying between them. The CDR3 length is 16 residues. For the CDR3, the DNA is TGTGCCAGCAGCCGAGATGGCTGGAGCTCCTACAATGAGCAGTTCTTC. This translates into CASSRDGWSSYNEQFF.

The J gene is TRBJ2-5, the V gene TRBV6-2 or TRBV6-3; D gene uncertain. This CDR3 region has 15 residues. V lost 2 bases and J lost 7, with 17 bases in between. CDR1 and CDR2 (germline): MNHEY, SVGEGT. CDR3 DNA sequence: TGTGCCAGCAGTTACGCGGCAGGTTCTATGGGGACCCAGTACTTC. This codes for CASSYAAGSMGTQYF.

The chain has TRBV5-8 and TRBJ2-7; D call uncertain. Germline V gives CDR1 SGHTS, CDR2 YDEGEE. Trimming stripped 4 bases from V and 3 bases from J, with 11 bases between. The CDR3 runs to 13 residues. Written as DNA, the CDR3 is TGTGCCAGCAGCCTGGAAGGTTTCTACGAGCAGTACTTC. This sequence encodes CASSLEGFYEQYF.

This clonotype was seen at least ten times. J is TRBJ2-4 and V is TRBV11-2; D is tentatively TRBD1 or TRBD2 (5 bases each). The ends were cut back, 1 base at V and 7 bases at J, with 23 bases in the middle. This CDR3 has 18 residues. Germline loops: CDR1 SGHAT, CDR2 FQNNGV. The CDR3 sequence is CASSLGQTGRETENIQYF. Written as DNA, the CDR3 is TGTGCCAGCAGCTTAGGGCAAACGGGCAGGGAGACGGAGAACATTCAGTACTTC.

The V and J genes are TRBV4-1 and TRBJ2-2, with TRBD1 matching over 10 bases. V was pared by 4 bases and J by 5 bases, with 4 bases of the junction left unmatched. CDR1 and CDR2 (germline): MGHRA, YSYEKL. CDR3 size: 15 residues. DNA of the CDR3: TGCGCCAGCAGCCCCCGGGACAGGGGAACCGGGGAGCTGTTTTTT. Its protein is CASSPRDRGTGELFF.

This clonotype was recorded many times. The rearrangement joins TRBV7-2 to TRBJ2-3; 7 bases agree with TRBD1. V shed 4 bases, J shed 5 bases, and the junction held 15 bases outside the gene matches. Germline values: CDR1 SGHTA, CDR2 FQGNSA. This CDR3 has 17 amino acids. This chain's CDR3 is CASSSTGHPLTGDTQYF. CDR3 in DNA: TGTGCCAGCAGCTCGACAGGGCACCCACTGACAGGAGATACGCAGTATTTT.

This clonotype came up many times. The chain uses TRBV7-2 and TRBJ2-1, with 11 nucleotides matching TRBD2. CDR1 and CDR2 from the germline V gene are SGHTA and FQGNSA. This CDR3 is 14 amino acids long. Trimming cost V 4 bases and J 10 bases; bases outside gene matches: 6. CDR3 nucleotide sequence: TGTGCCAGCAGCTCGTCTAGCGGGAGGAGGGAGCAGTTCTTC. Amino acid sequence: CASSSSSGRREQFF.

This clonotype showed up many times. The chain has TRBV18 and TRBJ2-5; the D is unclear. Germline V gene data show CDR1 as KGHSH and CDR2 as LQKENI. The CDR3 runs 14 residues. V lost 1 base, J lost 2 bases, and 8 bases lay in between. The DNA for the CDR3 is TGTGCCAGCTCACCACGGGGAAAGCAAGAGACCCAGTACTTC. Its protein is CASSPRGKQETQYF. Full variable domain (rest looked up from reference TRBV18 and TRBJ2-5): NAGVMQNPRHLVRRRGQEARLRCSPMKGHSHVYWYRQLPEEGLKFMVYLQKENIIDESGMPKERFSAEFPKEGPSILRIQQVVRGDSAAYFCASSPRGKQETQYFGPGTRLLVL.

In this sample, this clonotype turned up many times. The genes are TRBV28 and TRBJ2-7; 8 nucleotides agree with TRBD1. This CDR3 spans 14 amino acids. Germline lookup yields CDR1 MDHEN and CDR2 SYDVKM. V shed 3 bases, J shed 2 bases, and the junction held 3 bases outside the gene matches. CDR3 amino acids: CASSFDRGTYEQYF. In DNA, the CDR3 is TGTGCCAGCAGTTTCGACAGGGGAACCTACGAGCAGTACTTC.